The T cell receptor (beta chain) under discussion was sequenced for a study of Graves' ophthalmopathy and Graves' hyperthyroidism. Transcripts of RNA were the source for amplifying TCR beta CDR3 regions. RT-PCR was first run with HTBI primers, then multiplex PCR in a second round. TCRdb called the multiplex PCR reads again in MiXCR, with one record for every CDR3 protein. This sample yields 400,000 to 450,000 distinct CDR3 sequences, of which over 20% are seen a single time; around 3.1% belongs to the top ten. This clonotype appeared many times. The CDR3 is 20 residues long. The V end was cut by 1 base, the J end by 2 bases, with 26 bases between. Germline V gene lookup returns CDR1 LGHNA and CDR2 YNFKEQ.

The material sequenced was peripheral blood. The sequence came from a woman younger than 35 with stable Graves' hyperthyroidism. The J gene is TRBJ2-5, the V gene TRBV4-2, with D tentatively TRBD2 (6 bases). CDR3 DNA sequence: TGTGCCAGCAGCCAAGGAAGAGGGACTTGGGGAACAAGAGGGCAAGAGACCCAGTACTTC. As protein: CASSQGRGTWGTRGQETQYF.